These 3 T cell receptor beta chains were sequenced from one sample in a study of cytomegalovirus exposure and HLA in healthy donors. In the PCR, 60 Vbeta and 13 Jbeta primers were used. The method was immunoSEQ multiplex PCR; TCRdb's version includes in-frame clones alone and lacks a portion of them. Of around 150,000 clones listed, approximately 83% were seen once; the top ten hold about 1.8%. The sample was PBMCs. All receptors derive from a woman aged 40 to 50 in good health and CMV-seronegative.

The gene calls are TRBV7-9 and TRBJ2-5; tentatively, D is TRBD1 (7 bases). The tail of the sequence fits TRBJ2-7 better, so the J call may be wrong. The germline gives CDR1 SEHNR, CDR2 FQNEAQ (reference sequence). This CDR3 is 14 amino acids long. The CDR3 reads CASSFLARGDEQYF. For the CDR3, the DNA is TGTGCCAGCAGCTTCCTCGCCAGGGGGGACGAGCAGTACTTC.

V is TRBV11-2 and J is TRBJ2-3, with 7 bases identical to TRBD1. The V segment lost 7 bases and the J segment 6 bases; nucleotides outside the gene matches: 13. The CDR3 is 15 residues long. Germline-derived CDR1 and CDR2 are SGHAT and FQNNGV. The CDR3 DNA is TGTGCCAGCAAGCAACGACAGGGTAGTTTGGATACGCAGTATTTT. It specifies CASKQRQGSLDTQYF.

The chain uses TRBV7-9 and TRBJ2-5; D perhaps matches TRBD2 (6 bases). The J call may be incorrect, as the DNA end agrees better with TRBJ2-7. CDR1 is SEHNR, CDR2 FQNEAQ, per germline (reference sequence). This CDR3 comprises 15 residues. This CDR3 is CASSLHGGVAYEQYF. CDR3 in DNA: TGTGCCAGCAGCTTACACGGGGGAGTCGCCTACGAGCAGTACTTC.